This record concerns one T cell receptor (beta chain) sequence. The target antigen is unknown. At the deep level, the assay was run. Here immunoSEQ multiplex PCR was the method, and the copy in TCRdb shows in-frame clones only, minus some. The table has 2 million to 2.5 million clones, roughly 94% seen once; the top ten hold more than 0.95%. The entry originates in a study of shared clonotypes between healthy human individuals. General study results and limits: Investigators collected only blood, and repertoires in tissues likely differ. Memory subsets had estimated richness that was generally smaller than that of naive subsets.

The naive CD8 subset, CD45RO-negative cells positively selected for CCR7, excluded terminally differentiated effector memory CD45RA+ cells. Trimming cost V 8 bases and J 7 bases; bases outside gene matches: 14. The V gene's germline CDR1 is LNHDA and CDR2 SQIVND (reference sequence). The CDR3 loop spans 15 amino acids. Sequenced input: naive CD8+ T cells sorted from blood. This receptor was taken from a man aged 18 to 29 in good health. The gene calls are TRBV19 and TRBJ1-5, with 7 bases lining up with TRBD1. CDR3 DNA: TGTGCCAGTTCCGACAGGACAGGCGCACAACAGCCCCAGCATTTT. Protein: CASSDRTGAQQPQHF.